This passage covers 14 T cell receptor beta chains from one sample sequenced in a study of blood T cells in healthy people across ages. Through a sample-barcoded 5' primer and a J-beta primer mix, a second PCR was run for roughly 7 to 12 cycles. A single record per CDR3 protein comes from TCRdb applying MiXCR to the 5' RACE reads. The profile shows 380,000 or so distinct CDR3 sequences, 50% to 60% of them singletons. The sequenced sample was blood. Receptor source: a man aged 55 to 70 in good health.

This clonotype was detected only a few times. This chain links TRBV4-3 with TRBJ2-3; 7 bases align to TRBD2. The V gene's germline CDR1 is LGHNA and CDR2 YSLEER. Trimming took 0 bases from V and 2 from J; bases not matched to a gene: 11. This CDR3 comprises 18 residues. CDR3 residues: CASSQDPPSGPFTDTQYF. CDR3 sequence (DNA): TGCGCCAGCAGCCAAGATCCCCCTAGCGGTCCTTTCACAGATACGCAGTATTTT.

The chain recombines TRBV20-1 with TRBJ2-3; TRBD2 aligns across 8 bases. J gave up 4 bases and V 5 bases, and 17 bases lay outside the gene matches. This CDR3 contains 17 residues. The germline gives CDR1 DFQATT, CDR2 SNEGSKA (reference sequence). DNA of the CDR3: TGCAGTGCTGGAAGGGGGGGATCAACTAGCGGAGCAGATACGCAGTATTTT. It specifies CSAGRGGSTSGADTQYF.

The chain joins TRBV4-3 to TRBJ2-1, with D perhaps matching TRBD2 (5 bases). Per the germline V gene, CDR1 is LGHNA and CDR2 is YSLEER. The CDR3 runs 13 residues. The V end lost 1 base, the J end lost 8 bases, and 9 bases lay between the germline ends. In nucleotides, the CDR3 is TGCGCCAGCAGCCAAGCTGGAGGCCATGAGCAGTTCTTC. This encodes CASSQAGGHEQFF.

The CDR3 nucleotides are TGCAGTGCCCCCTTTTCCGGGCGGGGCGGGGAGCTGTTTTTT. As protein: CSAPFSGRGGELFF. V is TRBV20-1 and J is TRBJ2-2; D may be TRBD2 (6 bases). V was shortened by 6 bases and J by 7 bases, with 18 bases between the two germline ends. Germline CDR1 is DFQATT and CDR2 is SNEGSKA (reference sequence). The CDR3 sequence is 14 residues long.

The genes are TRBV7-8 and TRBJ1-2, with 9 bases fitting TRBD1. The CDR3 is 14 amino acids. J was trimmed by 4 bases and V by 1 base; bases with no gene match: 1. The germline V gene encodes CDR1 SGHVS and CDR2 FQNEAQ. The CDR3 sequence is CASSLGDRAYGYTF. The CDR3 coding sequence is TGTGCCAGCAGCTTAGGGGACAGGGCCTATGGCTACACCTTC.

Worth noting for this clonotype: This clone may be a read error of a much larger clone one base away. J is TRBJ2-7 and V is TRBV7-9; D is unresolved. Per the germline V gene, CDR1 is SEHNR and CDR2 is FQNEAQ (reference sequence). V was clipped by 5 bases and J by 3 bases, with 14 bases between them. The CDR3 extends over 14 amino acids. The CDR3 region has the DNA TGTGCCAGCAGCGTCGCGGACGTAGTCTACGAGCAGTACTTC. This codes for CASSVADVVYEQYF.

This clonotype has only a few counts. The chain joins TRBV9 to TRBJ2-7; D is tentatively TRBD1 or TRBD2 (6 bases each). This CDR3 has 15 amino acids. V lost 3 bases to trimming and J lost 2 bases, with 15 bases between them. CDR1 SGDLS and CDR2 YYNGEE come from the germline V gene. The CDR3: CASSAGLGGTYEQYF. CDR3 coding DNA: TGTGCCAGCAGCGCAGGACTCGGGGGCACCTACGAGCAGTACTTC.

This chain links TRBV7-2 with TRBJ1-2, with a possible D match to TRBD1 (6 bases). V was clipped by 1 base and J by 7 bases, with 16 bases between them. CDR3 length: 15 residues. CDR1 SGHTA and CDR2 FQGNSA come from the germline V gene. The CDR3 protein is CASSLEPGVIGGYTF. CDR3 nucleotides: TGTGCCAGCAGCTTAGAGCCAGGGGTGATAGGTGGCTACACCTTC.

V usage is TRBV11-2 and J usage is TRBJ2-7, with D uncertain. The CDR3 covers 12 residues. Deletions cut 5 bases from V and 5 bases from J, with 10 bases between. Germline V lookup: CDR1 SGHAT, CDR2 FQNNGV. The CDR3 reads CASSASRNEQYF. In DNA, the CDR3 is TGTGCCAGCAGCGCCTCTAGAAACGAGCAGTACTTC.

This clonotype was counted at least ten times. The chain is built from TRBV4-2 and TRBJ2-4; perhaps TRBD1 as D (6 bases). CDR3 size: 16 residues. Trimming shortened V by 1 base and J by 0 bases, and 10 bases separated the two germline ends. The germline CDR1 and CDR2 sequences are LGHNA and YNFKEQ. The CDR3: CASSQGGGQAKNIQYF. In DNA, the CDR3 is TGTGCCAGCAGCCAAGGAGGGGGTCAAGCCAAAAACATTCAGTACTTC.

The chain employs TRBV7-2 and TRBJ2-2; no clear D. V was trimmed by 1 base and J by 4 bases, leaving 10 bases between them. From germline, CDR1 is SGHTA and CDR2 FQGNSA. This CDR3 is built from 15 residues. CDR3 bases: TGTGCCAGCAGCTTAGAAGCCAGGTTCACCGGGGAGCTGTTTTTT. Protein sequence: CASSLEARFTGELFF.

V usage is TRBV11-2 and J usage is TRBJ1-2; perhaps TRBD1 as D (6 bases). The length of the CDR3 is 13 residues. V shed 0 bases and J shed 8 bases, with 10 bases lying between them. Germline V gene sequence: CDR1 SGHAT, CDR2 FQNNGV. This CDR3 is CASSLDRGRGYTF. In DNA form, the CDR3 reads TGTGCCAGCAGCTTAGACAGGGGACGAGGCTACACCTTC.

V gene TRBV14 combines with J gene TRBJ1-6, with D possibly being TRBD1 (5 bases). This CDR3 comprises 15 residues. Trimming pared 2 bases from V and 18 bases from J, leaving 23 bases between. Germline V gene lookup returns CDR1 SGHDN and CDR2 FVKESK. DNA of the CDR3: TGTGCCAGCAGCCAATTGGGGGGAGATAATTCATCCCCCCACTTT. Translated: CASSQLGGDNSSPHF.

This chain uses TRBV9 with TRBJ2-3; 11 nucleotides line up with TRBD1. Per germline, CDR1 SGDLS and CDR2 YYNGEE. J was trimmed by 5 bases and V by 3 bases; bases with no gene match: 8. This CDR3 has 16 residues. The CDR3 nucleotides read TGTGCCAGCAGCGCAAGGACAGGGGGCTTGGGAGATACGCAGTATTTT. This encodes CASSARTGGLGDTQYF.